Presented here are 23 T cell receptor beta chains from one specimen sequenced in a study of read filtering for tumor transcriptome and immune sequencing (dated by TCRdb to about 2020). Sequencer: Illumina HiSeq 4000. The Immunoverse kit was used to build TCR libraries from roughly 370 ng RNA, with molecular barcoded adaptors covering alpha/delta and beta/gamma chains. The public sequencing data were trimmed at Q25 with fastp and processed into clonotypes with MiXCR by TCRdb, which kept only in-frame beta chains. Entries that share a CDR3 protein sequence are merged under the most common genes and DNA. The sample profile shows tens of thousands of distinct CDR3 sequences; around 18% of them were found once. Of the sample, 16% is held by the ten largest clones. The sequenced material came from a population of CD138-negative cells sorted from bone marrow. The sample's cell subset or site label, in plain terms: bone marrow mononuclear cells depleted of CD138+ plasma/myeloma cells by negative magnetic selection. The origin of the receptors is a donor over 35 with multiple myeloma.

In DNA, the CDR3 is TGCAGTGCTAGAGGTGGGGCCCAGCCGGTCAACACAGATACGCAGTATTTT. Translating gives CSARGGAQPVNTDTQYF. This chain uses TRBV20-1 with TRBJ2-3; D may be TRBD1 (5 bases). V shed 1 base and J shed 2 bases, with 19 bases lying between them. In germline, CDR1 is DFQATT, CDR2 SNEGSKA (reference sequence). The CDR3 length is 17 residues.

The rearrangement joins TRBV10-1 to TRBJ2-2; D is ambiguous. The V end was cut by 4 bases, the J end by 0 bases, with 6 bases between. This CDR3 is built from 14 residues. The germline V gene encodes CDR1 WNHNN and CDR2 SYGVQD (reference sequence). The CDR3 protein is CASSVGPNTGELFF. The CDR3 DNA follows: TGCGCCAGCAGTGTAGGACCGAACACCGGGGAGCTGTTTTTT.

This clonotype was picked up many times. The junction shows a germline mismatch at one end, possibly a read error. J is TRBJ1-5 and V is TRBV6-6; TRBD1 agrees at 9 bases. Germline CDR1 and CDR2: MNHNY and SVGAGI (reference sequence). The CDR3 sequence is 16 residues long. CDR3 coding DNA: TGTGTCAGCAGTCTTCGGGGGACAGGGAGCAATCAGCCCCAGCATTTT. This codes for CVSSLRGTGSNQPQHF.

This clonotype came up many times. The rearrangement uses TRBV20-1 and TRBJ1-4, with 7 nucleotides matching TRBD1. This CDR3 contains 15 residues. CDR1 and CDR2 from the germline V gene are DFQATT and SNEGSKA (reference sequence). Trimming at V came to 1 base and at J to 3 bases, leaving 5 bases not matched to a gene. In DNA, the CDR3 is TGCAGTGCTAGAGTCCCTGGACAGGCTAATGAAAAACTGTTTTTT. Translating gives CSARVPGQANEKLFF.

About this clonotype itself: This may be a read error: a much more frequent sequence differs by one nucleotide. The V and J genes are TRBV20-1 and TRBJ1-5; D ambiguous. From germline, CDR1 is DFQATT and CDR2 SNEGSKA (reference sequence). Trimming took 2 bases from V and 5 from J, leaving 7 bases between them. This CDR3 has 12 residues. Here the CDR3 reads CSARWTHQPQHF. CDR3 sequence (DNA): TGCAGTGCTAGATGGACCCATCAGCCCCAGCATTTT.

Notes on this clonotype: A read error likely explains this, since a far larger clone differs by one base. The CDR3 DNA reads TGTGCCAGCAGCCGGACTAGCGGGGGCAATGAGCAGTACTTC. Its translation: CASSRTSGGNEQYF. The rearrangement links TRBV7-6 to TRBJ2-7; TRBD2 matches at 13 bases. The junction had 5 bases not matched to a gene; V was cut back by 5 bases and J by 7 bases. Germline V CDR1 and CDR2: SGHVS, FNYEAQ. The CDR3 length is 14 residues. Full variable domain (remainder filled in from reference TRBV7-6 and TRBJ2-7): GAGVSQSPRYKVTKRGQDVALRCDPISGHVSLYWYRQALGQGPEFLTYFNYEAQQDKSGLPNDRFSAERPEGSISTLTIQRTEQRDSAMYRCASSRTSGGNEQYFGPGTRLTVT.

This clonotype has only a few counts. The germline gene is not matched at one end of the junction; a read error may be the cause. CDR3 protein: CSVEDLTETGLLRHF. DNA for the CDR3: TGCAGCGTTGAAGATCTTACGGAGACAGGGCTCCTTCGGCACTTC. The J gene is TRBJ2-7, the V gene TRBV29-1, with TRBD1 matching over 7 bases. In germline, CDR1 is SQVTM, CDR2 ANQGSEA. This CDR3 is 15 amino acids long.

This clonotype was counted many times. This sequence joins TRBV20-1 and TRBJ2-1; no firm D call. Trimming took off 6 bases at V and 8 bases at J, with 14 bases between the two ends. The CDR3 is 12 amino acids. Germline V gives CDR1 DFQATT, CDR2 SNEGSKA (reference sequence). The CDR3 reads CSAVSSRHEQFF. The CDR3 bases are TGCAGTGCGGTCTCGTCTCGGCATGAGCAGTTCTTC.

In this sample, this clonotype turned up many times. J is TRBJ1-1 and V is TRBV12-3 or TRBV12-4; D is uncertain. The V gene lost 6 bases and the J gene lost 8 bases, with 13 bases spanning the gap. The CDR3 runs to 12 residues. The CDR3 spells CASSYRGREAFF. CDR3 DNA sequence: TGTGCCAGCAGCTATCGGGGAAGAGAAGCTTTCTTT.

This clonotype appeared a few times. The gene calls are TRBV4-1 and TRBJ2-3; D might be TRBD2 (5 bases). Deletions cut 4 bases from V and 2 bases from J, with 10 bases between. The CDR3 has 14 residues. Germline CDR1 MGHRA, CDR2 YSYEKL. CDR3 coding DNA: TGCGCCAGCAGCCCCGGGGAGTTCACAGATACGCAGTATTTT. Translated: CASSPGEFTDTQYF.

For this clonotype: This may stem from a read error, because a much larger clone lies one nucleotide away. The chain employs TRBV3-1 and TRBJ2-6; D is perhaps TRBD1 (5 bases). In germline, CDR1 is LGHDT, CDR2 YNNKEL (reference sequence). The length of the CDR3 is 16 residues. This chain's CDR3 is CASSQDGFSGADVLTF. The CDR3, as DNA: TGTGCCAGCAGCCAAGATGGGTTCTCTGGGGCCGACGTCCTGACTTTC.

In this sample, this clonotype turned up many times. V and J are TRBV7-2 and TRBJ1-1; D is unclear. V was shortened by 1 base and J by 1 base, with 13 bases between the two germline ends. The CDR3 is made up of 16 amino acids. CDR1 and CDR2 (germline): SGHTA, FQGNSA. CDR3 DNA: TGTGCCAGCAGCTTAGAGTTCTTCATTCGGAACACTGAAGCTTTCTTT. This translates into CASSLEFFIRNTEAFF.

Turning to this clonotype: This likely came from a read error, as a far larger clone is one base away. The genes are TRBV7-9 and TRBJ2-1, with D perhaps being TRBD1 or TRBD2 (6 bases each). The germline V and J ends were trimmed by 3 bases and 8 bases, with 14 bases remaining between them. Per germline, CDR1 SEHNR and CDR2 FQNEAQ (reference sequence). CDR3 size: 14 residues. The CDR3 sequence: CASSLGGGRHEQFF. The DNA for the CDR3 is TGTGCCAGCAGCTTGGGTGGGGGGCGACATGAGCAGTTCTTC.

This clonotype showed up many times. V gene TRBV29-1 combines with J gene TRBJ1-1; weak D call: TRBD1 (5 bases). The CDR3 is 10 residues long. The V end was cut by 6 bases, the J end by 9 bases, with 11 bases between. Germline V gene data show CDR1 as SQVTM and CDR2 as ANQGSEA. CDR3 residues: CSVGGGKAFF. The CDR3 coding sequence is TGCAGCGTCGGGGGGGGGAAAGCTTTCTTT.

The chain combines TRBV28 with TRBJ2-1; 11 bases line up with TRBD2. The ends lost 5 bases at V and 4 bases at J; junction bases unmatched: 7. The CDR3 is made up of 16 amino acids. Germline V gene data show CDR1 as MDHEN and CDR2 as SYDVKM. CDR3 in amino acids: CASSPPGLAEYNEQFF. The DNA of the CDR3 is TGTGCCAGCAGTCCGCCGGGACTAGCGGAATACAATGAGCAGTTCTTC.

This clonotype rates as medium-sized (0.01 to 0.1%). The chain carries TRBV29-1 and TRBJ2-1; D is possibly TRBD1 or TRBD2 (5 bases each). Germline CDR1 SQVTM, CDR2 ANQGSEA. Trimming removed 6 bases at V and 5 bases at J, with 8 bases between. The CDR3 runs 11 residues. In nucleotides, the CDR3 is TGCAGCGTCGGGACCAACAATGAGCAGTTCTTC. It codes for CSVGTNNEQFF.

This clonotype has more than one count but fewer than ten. Here the CDR3 reads CASSQEGLGYEQYF. The CDR3 region has the DNA TGTGCCAGCAGCCAAGAAGGACTTGGCTACGAGCAGTACTTC. The chain combines TRBV4-2 with TRBJ2-7, with D possibly matching TRBD2 (5 bases). V was shortened by 0 bases and J by 3 bases, with 9 bases between the two germline ends. Germline CDR1 reads LGHNA; CDR2 reads YNFKEQ. The CDR3 covers 14 residues.

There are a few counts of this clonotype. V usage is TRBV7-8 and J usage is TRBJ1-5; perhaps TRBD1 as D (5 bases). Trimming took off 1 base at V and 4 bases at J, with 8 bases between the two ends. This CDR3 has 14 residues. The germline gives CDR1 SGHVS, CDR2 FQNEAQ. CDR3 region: CASSLGGGNQPQHF. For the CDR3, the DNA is TGTGCCAGCAGCTTAGGGGGCGGGAATCAGCCCCAGCATTTT.

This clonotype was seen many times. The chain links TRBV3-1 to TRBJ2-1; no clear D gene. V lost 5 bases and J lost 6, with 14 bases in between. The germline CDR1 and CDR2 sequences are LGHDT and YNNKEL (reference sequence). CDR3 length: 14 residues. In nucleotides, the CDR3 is TGTGCCAGCAGCACTCGGGCCTCATCCAATGAGCAGTTCTTC. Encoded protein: CASSTRASSNEQFF.

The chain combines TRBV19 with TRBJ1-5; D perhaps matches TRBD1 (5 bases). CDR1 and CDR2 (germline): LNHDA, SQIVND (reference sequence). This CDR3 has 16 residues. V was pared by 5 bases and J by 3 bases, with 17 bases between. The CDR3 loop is CASSDPEAGNNQPQHF. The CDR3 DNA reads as TGTGCCAGTAGTGACCCGGAGGCAGGGAACAATCAGCCCCAGCATTTT.

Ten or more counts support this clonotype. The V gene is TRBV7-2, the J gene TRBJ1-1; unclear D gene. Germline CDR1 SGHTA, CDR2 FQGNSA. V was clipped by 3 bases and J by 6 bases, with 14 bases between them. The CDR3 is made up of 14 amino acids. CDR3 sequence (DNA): TGTGCCAGCAGCTTCCCTGGTATTTACGCTGAAGCTTTCTTT. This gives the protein CASSFPGIYAEAFF.

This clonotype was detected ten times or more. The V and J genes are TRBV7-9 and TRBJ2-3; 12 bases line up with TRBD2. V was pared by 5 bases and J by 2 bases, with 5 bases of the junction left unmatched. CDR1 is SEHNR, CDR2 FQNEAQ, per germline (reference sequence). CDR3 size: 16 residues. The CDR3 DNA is TGTGCCAGCAGCCCCCTAGCGGGAGGGTTCACAGATACGCAGTATTTT. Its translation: CASSPLAGGFTDTQYF.

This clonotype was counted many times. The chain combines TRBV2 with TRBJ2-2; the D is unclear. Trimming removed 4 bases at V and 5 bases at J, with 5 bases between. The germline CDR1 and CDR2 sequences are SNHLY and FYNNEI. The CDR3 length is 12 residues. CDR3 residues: CASSVETGELFF. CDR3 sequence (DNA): TGTGCCAGCAGTGTTGAAACCGGGGAGCTGTTTTTT.